This T cell receptor beta chain derives from a study of cytomegalovirus exposure and HLA in healthy donors. Study-wide findings and caveats: Usually a TCR sequence was rare, but some public TCRs were found in many donors. Looking again later, the authors saw that most CMV-associated TCR beta chains seemed HLA-restricted.

Looked up from germline, CDR1 is SGHTA and CDR2 is FQGNSA. This CDR3 has 16 residues. The ends were cut back, 3 bases at V and 7 bases at J, with 21 bases in the middle. The PCR used 60 Vbeta and 13 Jbeta primers. Data came from immunoSEQ multiplex PCR; TCRdb stores just in-frame clones and leaves some out. Here the sample spans roughly 130,000 clones, about three quarters being singletons. As concerns this clone: Antigen unknown.

The chain is built from TRBV7-2 and TRBJ2-5; TRBD2 is a possible D gene (7 bases). The receptor was derived from a male donor in good health and CMV-seropositive. Sequences were obtained from PBMCs. CDR3 coding DNA: TGTGCCAGCAGCTTGCTGGGGGGGGCGGGTCATGGGACCCAGTACTTC. It translates to CASSLLGGAGHGTQYF.